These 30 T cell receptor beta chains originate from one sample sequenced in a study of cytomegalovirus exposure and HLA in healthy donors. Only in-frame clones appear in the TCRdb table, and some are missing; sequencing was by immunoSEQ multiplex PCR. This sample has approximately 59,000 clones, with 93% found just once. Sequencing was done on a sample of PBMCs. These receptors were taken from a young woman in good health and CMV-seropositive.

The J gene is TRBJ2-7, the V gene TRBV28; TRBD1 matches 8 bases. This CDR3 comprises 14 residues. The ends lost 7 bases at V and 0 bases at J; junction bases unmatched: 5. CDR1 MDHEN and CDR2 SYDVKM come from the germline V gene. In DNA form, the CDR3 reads TGTGCCAGCATATACACAGGGGGCTCCTACGAGCAGTACTTC. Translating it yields CASIYTGGSYEQYF.

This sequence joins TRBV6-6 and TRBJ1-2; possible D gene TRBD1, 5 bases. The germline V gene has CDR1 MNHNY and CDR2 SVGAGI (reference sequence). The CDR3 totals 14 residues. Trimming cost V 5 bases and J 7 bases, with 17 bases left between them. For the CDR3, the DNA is TGTGCCAGCAGTCCCGGTTGGGGGGTGACTGGCTACACCTTC. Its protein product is CASSPGWGVTGYTF.

CDR3 protein: CASEPSFLGGAGGEQFF. The CDR3, as DNA: TGTGCCAGCGAGCCCTCCTTCCTCGGGGGGGCGGGCGGTGAGCAGTTCTTC. The chain carries TRBV27 and TRBJ2-1, with 8 bases fitting TRBD2. There are 17 residues in the CDR3. Germline V gives CDR1 MNHEY, CDR2 SMNVEV (reference sequence). V shed 8 bases and J 9 bases; nucleotides not matched to a gene: 21.

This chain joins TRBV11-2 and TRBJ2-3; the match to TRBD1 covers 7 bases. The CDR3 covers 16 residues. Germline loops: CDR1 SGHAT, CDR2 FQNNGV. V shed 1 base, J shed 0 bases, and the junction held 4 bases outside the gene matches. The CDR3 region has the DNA TGTGCCAGCAGCTTAGGACAGGGTCGTAGCACAGATACGCAGTATTTT. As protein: CASSLGQGRSTDTQYF.

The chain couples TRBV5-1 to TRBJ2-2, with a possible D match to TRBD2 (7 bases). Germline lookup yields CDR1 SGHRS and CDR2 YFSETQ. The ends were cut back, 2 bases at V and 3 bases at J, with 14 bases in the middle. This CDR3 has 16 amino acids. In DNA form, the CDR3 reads TGCGCCAGCAGCTTCATGGGGGGGCAGGACACCGGGGAGCTGTTTTTT. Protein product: CASSFMGGQDTGELFF. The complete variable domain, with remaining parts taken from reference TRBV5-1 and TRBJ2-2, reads KAGVTQTPRYLIKTRGQQVTLSCSPISGHRSVSWYQQTPGQGLQFLFEYFSETQRNKGNFPGRFSGRQFSNSRSEMNVSTLELGDSALYLCASSFMGGQDTGELFFGEGSRLTVL.

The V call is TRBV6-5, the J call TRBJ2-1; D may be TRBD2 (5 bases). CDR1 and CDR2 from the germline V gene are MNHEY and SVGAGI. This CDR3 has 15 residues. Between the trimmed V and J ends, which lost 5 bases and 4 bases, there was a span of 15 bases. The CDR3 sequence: CASSPSRGLYNEQFF. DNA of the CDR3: TGTGCCAGCAGTCCGTCTCGCGGGTTATACAATGAGCAGTTCTTC.

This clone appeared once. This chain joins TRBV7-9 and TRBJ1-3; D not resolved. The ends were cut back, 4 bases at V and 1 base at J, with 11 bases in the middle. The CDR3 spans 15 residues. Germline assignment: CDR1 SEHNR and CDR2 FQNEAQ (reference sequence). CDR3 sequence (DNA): TGTGCCAGCAGCTCTCCCGGTCGGTCTGGAAACACCATATATTTT. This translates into CASSSPGRSGNTIYF.

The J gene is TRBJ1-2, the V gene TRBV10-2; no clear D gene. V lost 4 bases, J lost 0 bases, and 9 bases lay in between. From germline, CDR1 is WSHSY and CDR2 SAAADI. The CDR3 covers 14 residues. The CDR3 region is CASSGASSNYGYTF. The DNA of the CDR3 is TGCGCCAGCAGTGGGGCATCCTCTAACTATGGCTACACCTTC.

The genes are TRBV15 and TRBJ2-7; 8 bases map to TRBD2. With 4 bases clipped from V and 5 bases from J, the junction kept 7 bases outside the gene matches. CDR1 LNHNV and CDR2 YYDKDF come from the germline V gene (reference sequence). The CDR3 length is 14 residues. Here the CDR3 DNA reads TGTGCCACCAGCATCGGGGGGGTCTCTGACGAGCAGTACTTC. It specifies CATSIGGVSDEQYF.

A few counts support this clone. The CDR3 DNA follows: TGTGCCAGCAGCTATCACCCGGGACTAGCGTTTGCAGAGACCCAGTACTTC. Translating it yields CASSYHPGLAFAETQYF. The chain combines TRBV7-8 with TRBJ2-5; TRBD2 agrees at 10 bases. CDR3 length equals 17 residues. The germline V gene encodes CDR1 SGHVS and CDR2 FQNEAQ. The V segment lost 4 bases and the J segment 4 bases; nucleotides outside the gene matches: 12.

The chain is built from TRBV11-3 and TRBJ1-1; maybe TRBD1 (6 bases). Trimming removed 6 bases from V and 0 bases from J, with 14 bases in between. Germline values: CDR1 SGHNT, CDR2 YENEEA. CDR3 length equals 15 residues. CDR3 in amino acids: CASSDQAGVNTEAFF. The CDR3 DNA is TGTGCCAGCAGTGATCAGGCAGGGGTGAACACTGAAGCTTTCTTT.

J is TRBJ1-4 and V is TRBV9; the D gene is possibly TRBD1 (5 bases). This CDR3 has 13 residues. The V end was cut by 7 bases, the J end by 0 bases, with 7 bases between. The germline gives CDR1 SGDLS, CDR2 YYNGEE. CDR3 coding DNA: TGTGCCAGCGGGGGGGCAACTAATGAAAAACTGTTTTTT. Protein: CASGGATNEKLFF.

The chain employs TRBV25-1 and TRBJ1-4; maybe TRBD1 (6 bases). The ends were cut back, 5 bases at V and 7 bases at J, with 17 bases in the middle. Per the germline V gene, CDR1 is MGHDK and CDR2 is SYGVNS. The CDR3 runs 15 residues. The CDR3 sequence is CASSFQGGVSEKLFF. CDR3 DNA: TGTGCCAGCAGTTTTCAAGGGGGGGTTAGTGAAAAACTGTTTTTT. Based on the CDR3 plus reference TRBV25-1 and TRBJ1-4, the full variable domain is EADIYQTPRYLVIGTGKKITLECSQTMGHDKMYWYQQDPGMELHLIHYSYGVNSTEKGDLSSESTVSRIRTEHFPLTLESARPSHTSQYLCASSFQGGVSEKLFFGSGTQLSVL.

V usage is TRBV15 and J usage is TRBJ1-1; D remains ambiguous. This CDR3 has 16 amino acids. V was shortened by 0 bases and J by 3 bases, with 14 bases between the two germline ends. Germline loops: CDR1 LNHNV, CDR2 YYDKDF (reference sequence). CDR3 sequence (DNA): TGTGCCACCAGCAGAGATCGCGCAGGTTTATACACTGAAGCTTTCTTT. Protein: CATSRDRAGLYTEAFF.

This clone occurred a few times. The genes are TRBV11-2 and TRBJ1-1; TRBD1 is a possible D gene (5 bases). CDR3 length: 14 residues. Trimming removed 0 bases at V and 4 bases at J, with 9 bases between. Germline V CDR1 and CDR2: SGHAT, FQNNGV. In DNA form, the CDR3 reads TGTGCCAGCAGCTTAGATCGGGGGTCCACTGAAGCTTTCTTT. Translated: CASSLDRGSTEAFF. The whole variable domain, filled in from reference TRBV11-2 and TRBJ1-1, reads EAGVAQSPRYKIIEKRQSVAFWCNPISGHATLYWYQQILGQGPKLLIQFQNNGVVDDSQLPKDRFSAERLKGVDSTLKIQPAKLEDSAVYLCASSLDRGSTEAFFGQGTRLTVV.

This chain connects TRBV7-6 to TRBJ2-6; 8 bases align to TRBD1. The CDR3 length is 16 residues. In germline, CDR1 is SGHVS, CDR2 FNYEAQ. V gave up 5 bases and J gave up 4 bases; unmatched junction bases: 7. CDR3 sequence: CASSVDRGAGANVLTF. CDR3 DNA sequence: TGTGCCAGCAGCGTCGACAGGGGTGCAGGGGCCAACGTCCTGACTTTC.

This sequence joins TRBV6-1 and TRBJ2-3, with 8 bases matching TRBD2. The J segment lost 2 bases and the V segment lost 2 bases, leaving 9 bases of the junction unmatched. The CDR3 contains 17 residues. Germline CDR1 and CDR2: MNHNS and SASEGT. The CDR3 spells CASSERVAGGPTDTQYF. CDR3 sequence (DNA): TGTGCCAGCAGTGAAAGAGTTGCGGGGGGCCCCACAGATACGCAGTATTTT.

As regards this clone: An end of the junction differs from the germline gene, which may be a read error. The CDR3 DNA reads TGTGCCGTACAGAGGGGGAGCTCCTATAATTCGCCCCTCCACTTT. Its protein is CAVQRGSSYNSPLHF. V and J are TRBV7-9 and TRBJ1-6; D is perhaps TRBD1 (6 bases). Germline V gene sequence: CDR1 SEHNR, CDR2 FQNEAQ (reference sequence). CDR3 length: 15 amino acids.

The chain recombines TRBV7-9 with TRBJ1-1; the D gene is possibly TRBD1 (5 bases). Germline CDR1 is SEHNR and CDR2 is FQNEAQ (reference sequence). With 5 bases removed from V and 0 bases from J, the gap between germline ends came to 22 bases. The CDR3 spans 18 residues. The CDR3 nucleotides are TGTGCCAGCAGCCCTCCTCGGGCAGGGAGGATCATGAACACTGAAGCTTTCTTT. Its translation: CASSPPRAGRIMNTEAFF.

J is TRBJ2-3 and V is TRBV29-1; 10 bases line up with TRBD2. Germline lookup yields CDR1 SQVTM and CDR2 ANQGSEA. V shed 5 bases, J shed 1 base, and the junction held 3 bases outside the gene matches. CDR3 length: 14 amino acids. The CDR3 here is CSVILAGGTDTQYF. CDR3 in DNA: TGCAGCGTTATTCTAGCGGGGGGCACAGATACGCAGTATTTT.

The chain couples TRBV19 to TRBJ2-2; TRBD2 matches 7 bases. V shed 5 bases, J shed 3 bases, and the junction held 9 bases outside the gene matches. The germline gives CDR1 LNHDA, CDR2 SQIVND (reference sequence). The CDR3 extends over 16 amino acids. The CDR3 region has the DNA TGTGCCAGTAGTTCTTTTCCCCGGGGGGACACCGGGGAGCTGTTTTTT. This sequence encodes CASSSFPRGDTGELFF. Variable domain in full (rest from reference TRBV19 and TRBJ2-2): DGGITQSPKYLFRKEGQNVTLSCEQNLNHDAMYWYRQDPGQGLRLIYYSQIVNDFQKGDIAEGYSVSREKKESFPLTVTSAQKNPTAFYLCASSSFPRGDTGELFFGEGSRLTVL.

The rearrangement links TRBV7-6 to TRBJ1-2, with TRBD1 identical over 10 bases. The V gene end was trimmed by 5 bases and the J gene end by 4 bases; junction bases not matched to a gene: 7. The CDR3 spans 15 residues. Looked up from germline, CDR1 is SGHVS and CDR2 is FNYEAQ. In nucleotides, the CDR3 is TGTGCCAGCAGCCCGTGGACAGGGGGTGGCTATGGCTACACCTTC. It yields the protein CASSPWTGGGYGYTF.

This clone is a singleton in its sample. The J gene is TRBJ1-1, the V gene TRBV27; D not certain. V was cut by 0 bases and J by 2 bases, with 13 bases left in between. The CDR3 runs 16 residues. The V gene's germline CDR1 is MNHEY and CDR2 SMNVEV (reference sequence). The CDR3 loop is CASSLSAATSNTEAFF. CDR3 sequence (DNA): TGTGCCAGCAGTTTATCGGCGGCAACTTCAAACACTGAAGCTTTCTTT.

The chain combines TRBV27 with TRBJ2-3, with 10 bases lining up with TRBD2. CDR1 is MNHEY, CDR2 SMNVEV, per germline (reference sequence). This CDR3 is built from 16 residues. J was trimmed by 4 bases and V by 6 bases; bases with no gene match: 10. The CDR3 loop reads CASRARAGGSADTQYF. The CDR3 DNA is TGTGCCAGCAGGGCGAGAGCGGGGGGGTCCGCAGATACGCAGTATTTT.

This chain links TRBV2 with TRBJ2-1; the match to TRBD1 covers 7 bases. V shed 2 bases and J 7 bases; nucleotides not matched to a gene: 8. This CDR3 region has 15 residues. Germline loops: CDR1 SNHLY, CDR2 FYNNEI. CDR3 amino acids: CASSESGAGGNEQFF. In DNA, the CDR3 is TGTGCCAGCAGTGAAAGTGGGGCAGGGGGAAATGAGCAGTTCTTC.

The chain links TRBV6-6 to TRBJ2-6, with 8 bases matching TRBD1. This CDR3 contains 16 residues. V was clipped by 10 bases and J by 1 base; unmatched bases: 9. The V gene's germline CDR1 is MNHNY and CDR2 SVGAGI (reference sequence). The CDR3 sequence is CATRGTGRSGANVLTF. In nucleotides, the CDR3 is TGTGCCACGAGAGGGACAGGCCGTTCTGGGGCCAACGTCCTGACTTTC.

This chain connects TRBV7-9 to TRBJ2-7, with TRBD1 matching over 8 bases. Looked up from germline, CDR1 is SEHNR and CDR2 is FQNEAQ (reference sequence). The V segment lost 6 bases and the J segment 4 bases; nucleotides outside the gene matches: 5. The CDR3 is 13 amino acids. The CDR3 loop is CASSKTGAYEQYF. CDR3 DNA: TGTGCCAGCAGTAAGACAGGGGCGTACGAGCAGTACTTC. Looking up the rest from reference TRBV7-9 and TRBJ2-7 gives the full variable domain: DTGVSQNPRHKITKRGQNVTFRCDPISEHNRLYWYRQTLGQGPEFLTYFQNEAQLEKSRLLSDRFSAERPKGSFSTLEIQRTEQGDSAMYLCASSKTGAYEQYFGPGTRLTVT.

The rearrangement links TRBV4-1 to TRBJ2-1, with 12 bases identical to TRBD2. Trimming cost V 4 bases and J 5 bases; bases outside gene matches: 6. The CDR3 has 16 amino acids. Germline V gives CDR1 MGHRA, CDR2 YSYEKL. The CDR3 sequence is CASSLGTSGGNNEQFF. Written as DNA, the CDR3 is TGCGCCAGCAGCCTAGGCACTAGCGGGGGGAACAATGAGCAGTTCTTC.

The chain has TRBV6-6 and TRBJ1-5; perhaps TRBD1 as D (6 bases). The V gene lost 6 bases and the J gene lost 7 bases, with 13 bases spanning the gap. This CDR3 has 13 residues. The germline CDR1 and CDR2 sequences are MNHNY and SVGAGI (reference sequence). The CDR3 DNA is TGTGCCAGCAGCCTCAGGGGCGAGCAGCCCCAGCATTTT. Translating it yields CASSLRGEQPQHF.

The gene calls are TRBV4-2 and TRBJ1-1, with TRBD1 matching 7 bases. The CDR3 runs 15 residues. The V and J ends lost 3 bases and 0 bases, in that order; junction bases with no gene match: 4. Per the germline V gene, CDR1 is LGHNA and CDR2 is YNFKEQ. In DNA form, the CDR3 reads TGTGCCAGCAGCCAGGGACAGCTTATGAACACTGAAGCTTTCTTT. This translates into CASSQGQLMNTEAFF.